One and the same sample provided the 32 T cell receptor beta chains below, sequenced in a study of blood T cell repertoires in COVID-19. TCRdb's table, derived via immunoSEQ multiplex PCR, lists solely in-frame clones and lacks some. The sample has tens of thousands of clones; roughly 87% are singletons. Sequences were obtained from peripheral blood. All receptors come from a human donor with active COVID-19. The donor label of this sample is uncertain.

V usage is TRBV24-1 and J usage is TRBJ1-2; 9 bases agree with TRBD1. Per the germline V gene, CDR1 is KGHDR and CDR2 is SFDVKD. This CDR3 region has 15 residues. The V segment lost 3 bases and the J segment 4 bases; nucleotides outside the gene matches: 5. CDR3 sequence reads: CATSDNTGGGYGYTF. CDR3 DNA sequence: TGTGCCACCAGTGATAATACAGGGGGCGGCTATGGCTACACCTTC.

The chain employs TRBV6-2 or TRBV6-3 and TRBJ1-5; D unclear. Per germline, CDR1 MNHEY and CDR2 SVGEGT. The V end was cut by 1 base, the J end by 7 bases, with 5 bases between. This CDR3 comprises 12 residues. This chain's CDR3 is CASSYYQQPQHF. The CDR3 DNA reads as TGTGCCAGCAGTTACTACCAGCAGCCCCAGCATTTT.

The chain joins TRBV4-3 to TRBJ1-1, with D possibly matching TRBD1 (6 bases). Trimming left V 4 bases short and J 8 bases short, with 14 bases between. Germline loops: CDR1 LGHNA, CDR2 YSLEER. This CDR3 comprises 13 residues. CDR3 nucleotides: TGCGCCAGCAGCCTTATGCGGGGGCAGGAAGCTTTCTTT. Translation: CASSLMRGQEAFF.

The chain recombines TRBV6-4 with TRBJ1-2; 7 bases line up with TRBD1. Germline trimming cut 3 bases from V and 7 bases from J; bases unmatched to any gene: 11. Germline-derived CDR1 and CDR2 are MRHNA and SNTAGT. CDR3 length equals 15 residues. The CDR3 loop reads CASSEGPDRAGGYTF. The CDR3 DNA reads as TGTGCCAGCAGTGAAGGCCCCGACAGGGCGGGTGGCTACACCTTC.

The V gene is TRBV7-2, the J gene TRBJ2-7, with 9 bases fitting TRBD2. Germline V CDR1 and CDR2: SGHTA, FQGNSA. V was clipped by 1 base and J by 5 bases; unmatched bases: 6. The CDR3 extends over 15 amino acids. In DNA, the CDR3 is TGTGCCAGCAGCTTAGTCGGCGGGGGGGCTAACGAGCAGTACTTC. It encodes CASSLVGGGANEQYF.

The V gene is TRBV6-4, the J gene TRBJ1-1; D ambiguous. Germline CDR1 and CDR2: MRHNA and SNTAGT. The CDR3 extends over 14 amino acids. Between the trimmed V and J ends, which lost 0 bases and 11 bases, there was a span of 16 bases. CDR3 bases: TGTGCCAGCAGTGACTCAGTTTGGGGAGCGCGGGCTTTCTTT. Protein product: CASSDSVWGARAFF.

The chain couples TRBV7-9 to TRBJ1-1, with D possibly matching TRBD1 (5 bases). The CDR3 is made up of 16 amino acids. Germline values: CDR1 SEHNR, CDR2 FQNEAQ (reference sequence). Deletions cut 4 bases from V and 1 base from J, with 16 bases between. The CDR3 region has the DNA TGTGCCAGCAGCTCACGATCAGGGTTGGAGAACACTGAAGCTTTCTTT. Protein: CASSSRSGLENTEAFF.

Written as DNA, the CDR3 is TGTGCCAGCAGTTACAGACAGGGGGCCGGGCTGTTTTTT. This codes for CASSYRQGAGLFF. The chain has TRBV12-3 or TRBV12-4 and TRBJ2-2; 10 bases map to TRBD1. The trim removed 4 bases at V and 13 bases at J, leaving 6 bases unmatched. The CDR3 loop spans 13 amino acids.

The J gene is TRBJ1-2, the V gene TRBV5-1; no clear D gene. Germline V lookup: CDR1 SGHRS, CDR2 YFSETQ. The germline V and J ends were trimmed by 0 bases and 2 bases, with 8 bases remaining between them. The CDR3 is 14 residues long. Here the CDR3 reads CASSLVGRNYGYTF. CDR3 nucleotide sequence: TGCGCCAGCAGCTTGGTGGGCCGAAACTATGGCTACACCTTC.

This chain links TRBV12-3 or TRBV12-4 with TRBJ1-2; D is possibly TRBD1 (5 bases). There are 12 residues in the CDR3. The V end lost 5 bases, the J end lost 8 bases, and 12 bases lay between the germline ends. CDR3: CASSPAGQGYTF. Here the CDR3 DNA reads TGTGCCAGCAGTCCCGCGGGGCAAGGCTACACCTTC.

The chain links TRBV11-2 to TRBJ2-2, with D perhaps TRBD2 (6 bases). Germline V gene lookup returns CDR1 SGHAT and CDR2 FQNNGV. The V end lost 4 bases, the J end lost 4 bases, and 19 bases lay between the germline ends. The CDR3 is 17 residues long. The CDR3 protein is CASSSPGVLGGTGELFF. CDR3 DNA sequence: TGTGCCAGCAGCTCCCCTGGGGTACTCGGGGGCACCGGGGAGCTGTTTTTT.

CDR3 sequence (DNA): TGTGCCAGCGGGGGGGTTTTACCCGACGAGCAGTACTTC. Amino acids: CASGGVLPDEQYF. The chain has TRBV7-9 and TRBJ2-7; TRBD2 matches at 7 bases. The CDR3 has 13 amino acids. V was pared by 8 bases and J by 5 bases, with 9 bases of the junction left unmatched. Per the germline V gene, CDR1 is SEHNR and CDR2 is FQNEAQ (reference sequence).

The chain combines TRBV5-1 with TRBJ2-5; weak D call: TRBD2 (6 bases). Trimming pared 6 bases from V and 4 bases from J, leaving 19 bases between. This CDR3 spans 15 amino acids. In germline, CDR1 is SGHRS, CDR2 YFSETQ. This chain's CDR3 is CASNPTRDLGETQYF. CDR3 DNA sequence: TGCGCCAGCAACCCGACTAGGGACTTAGGAGAGACCCAGTACTTC.

CDR3 nucleotide sequence: TGTGCCAGCAGCGTAGCCCCAGGGGAGCCTGAAGCTTTCTTT. It encodes CASSVAPGEPEAFF. The chain uses TRBV9 and TRBJ1-1; tentative D call: TRBD1 (6 bases). CDR1 is SGDLS, CDR2 YYNGEE, per germline. V lost 0 bases, J lost 6 bases, and 12 bases lay in between. CDR3 length: 14 residues.

The genes are TRBV25-1 and TRBJ1-1; TRBD1 might be the D (6 bases). Deletions cut 5 bases from V and 0 bases from J, with 16 bases between. Germline V gene sequence: CDR1 MGHDK, CDR2 SYGVNS. CDR3 length: 16 amino acids. The CDR3 region has the DNA TGTGCCAGCAGTCACACAGCAGGGGCTTTGAACACTGAAGCTTTCTTT. Its protein product is CASSHTAGALNTEAFF.

The chain couples TRBV9 to TRBJ2-7, with a weak D call TRBD2 (7 bases). CDR1 is SGDLS, CDR2 YYNGEE, per germline. V gave up 0 bases and J gave up 2 bases, with 12 bases separating them. The CDR3 consists of 15 residues. This chain's CDR3 is CASSVGGGTTYEQYF. In nucleotides, the CDR3 is TGTGCCAGCAGCGTAGGAGGGGGGACTACCTACGAGCAGTACTTC.

The J gene is TRBJ2-7, the V gene TRBV11-3; 7 bases match TRBD1. Germline V gene lookup returns CDR1 SGHNT and CDR2 YENEEA. The CDR3 totals 12 residues. Trimming took 3 bases from V and 4 from J; bases not matched to a gene: 0. The chain's CDR3 is CASSLTGYEQYF. CDR3 DNA sequence: TGTGCCAGCAGCTTGACAGGGTACGAGCAGTACTTC.

The rearrangement uses TRBV6-2 or TRBV6-3 and TRBJ1-6; the D gene is possibly TRBD1 (5 bases). Trimming shortened V by 2 bases and J by 5 bases, and 10 bases separated the two germline ends. This CDR3 has 15 residues. Germline V CDR1 and CDR2: MNHEY, SVGEGT. DNA of the CDR3: TGTGCCAGCAGTTACCGGACACCGAATAATTCACCCCTCCACTTT. Its protein product is CASSYRTPNNSPLHF.

The chain has TRBV6-5 and TRBJ1-5; 7 positions agree with TRBD1. With V trimmed by 6 bases and J by 1 base, 3 bases remained unmatched. Looked up from germline, CDR1 is MNHEY and CDR2 is SVGAGI. The CDR3 runs to 14 residues. The DNA of the CDR3 is TGTGCCAGCAGAAAGACAGGGAGCAATCAGCCCCAGCATTTT. Translated, it gives CASRKTGSNQPQHF.

The rearrangement joins TRBV15 to TRBJ1-4; D uncertain. Trimming took off 3 bases at V and 5 bases at J, with 16 bases between the two ends. From germline, CDR1 is LNHNV and CDR2 YYDKDF (reference sequence). The CDR3 spans 16 residues. CDR3 sequence reads: CATSSPEQPLNEKLFF. DNA of the CDR3: TGTGCCACCAGCAGTCCAGAACAGCCGCTAAATGAAAAACTGTTTTTT.

The V gene is TRBV10-3, the J gene TRBJ1-2, with D maybe TRBD1 (5 bases). V dropped 6 bases and J dropped 7 bases, with 12 bases sitting between them. Germline V lookup: CDR1 ENHRY, CDR2 SYGVKD. The CDR3 has 12 residues. The CDR3 DNA sequence: TGTGCCATCAGGGGAGGCAGGGCTGGCTACACCTTC. This codes for CAIRGGRAGYTF.

This clone was observed a few times. The V and J genes are TRBV4-3 and TRBJ1-1; no firm D call. Trimming stripped 0 bases from V and 7 bases from J, with 9 bases between. Germline V gene lookup returns CDR1 LGHNA and CDR2 YSLEER. This CDR3 is built from 13 residues. CDR3: CASSQEPGDEAFF. In DNA, the CDR3 is TGCGCCAGCAGCCAAGAACCCGGAGATGAAGCTTTCTTT.

The chain recombines TRBV19 with TRBJ1-4, with D perhaps TRBD1 (5 bases). The V and J ends lost 1 base and 0 bases respectively, with 12 bases between them. CDR1 LNHDA and CDR2 SQIVND come from the germline V gene (reference sequence). This CDR3 has 17 amino acids. The CDR3 is CASSIAHRKTTNEKLFF. CDR3 DNA: TGTGCCAGTAGTATAGCGCACAGGAAAACAACTAATGAAAAACTGTTTTTT. Complete variable domain (other parts from reference TRBV19 and TRBJ1-4): DGGITQSPKYLFRKEGQNVTLSCEQNLNHDAMYWYRQDPGQGLRLIYYSQIVNDFQKGDIAEGYSVSREKKESFPLTVTSAQKNPTAFYLCASSIAHRKTTNEKLFFGSGTQLSVL.

The chain has TRBV7-2 and TRBJ2-1, with 8 bases matching TRBD2. The V segment lost 3 bases and the J segment 0 bases; nucleotides outside the gene matches: 4. CDR1 and CDR2 from the germline V gene are SGHTA and FQGNSA. This CDR3 is 16 amino acids long. The DNA of the CDR3 is TGTGCCAGCAGCTTTAGCGCGGGGGGCTCCTACAATGAGCAGTTCTTC. As protein: CASSFSAGGSYNEQFF. Filled out from reference TRBV7-2 and TRBJ2-1, the complete variable domain reads GAGVSQSPSNKVTEKGKDVELRCDPISGHTALYWYRQSLGQGLEFLIYFQGNSAPDKSGLPSDRFSAERTGGSVSTLTIQRTQQEDSAVYLCASSFSAGGSYNEQFFGPGTRLTVL.

The rearrangement uses TRBV7-9 and TRBJ2-7, with TRBD1 matching 9 bases. Unmatched junction bases numbered 9, after V lost 5 bases and J lost 4 bases. Germline-derived CDR1 and CDR2 are SEHNR and FQNEAQ (reference sequence). The length of the CDR3 is 15 residues. As DNA, the CDR3 is TGTGCCAGCAGCCCCTGGACAGGGGAGGGGTACGAGCAGTACTTC. Its translation is CASSPWTGEGYEQYF.

The V gene is TRBV5-1, the J gene TRBJ1-2; 7 positions agree with TRBD1. The CDR3 spans 16 residues. J gave up 2 bases and V 3 bases, and 10 bases lay outside the gene matches. CDR1 and CDR2 from the germline V gene are SGHRS and YFSETQ. The CDR3 region has the DNA TGCGCCAGCAGCTCCCGTCGGGACAGCCGGAACTATGGCTACACCTTC. Translation: CASSSRRDSRNYGYTF.

V and J are TRBV7-2 and TRBJ1-1; D gene ambiguous. Trimming cost V 3 bases and J 1 base, with 12 bases left between them. Germline V lookup: CDR1 SGHTA, CDR2 FQGNSA. The CDR3 contains 15 residues. The chain's CDR3 is CASSFDDLRNTEAFF. CDR3 nucleotide sequence: TGTGCCAGCAGCTTCGATGACTTACGGAACACTGAAGCTTTCTTT.

The J gene is TRBJ1-4, the V gene TRBV7-2; unclear D gene. Germline V gives CDR1 SGHTA, CDR2 FQGNSA. The CDR3 totals 14 residues. V lost 5 bases to trimming and J lost 4 bases, with 11 bases between them. In DNA form, the CDR3 reads TGTGCCAGCAGCGTAGGACTGGTTAATGAAAAACTGTTTTTT. This sequence encodes CASSVGLVNEKLFF. The full variable domain, in which reference TRBV7-2 and TRBJ1-4 provide the parts outside the CDR3, is GAGVSQSPSNKVTEKGKDVELRCDPISGHTALYWYRQSLGQGLEFLIYFQGNSAPDKSGLPSDRFSAERTGGSVSTLTIQRTQQEDSAVYLCASSVGLVNEKLFFGSGTQLSVL.

The gene calls are TRBV7-2 and TRBJ1-6; D perhaps matches TRBD1 (6 bases). The germline V gene encodes CDR1 SGHTA and CDR2 FQGNSA. The CDR3 totals 14 residues. V was clipped by 8 bases and J by 2 bases, with 10 bases between them. The CDR3 coding sequence is TGTGCCAGCGCGGGGGGCACCTATAATTCACCCCTCCACTTT. It translates to CASAGGTYNSPLHF. The full variable domain, completed using reference TRBV7-2 and TRBJ1-6, is GAGVSQSPSNKVTEKGKDVELRCDPISGHTALYWYRQSLGQGLEFLIYFQGNSAPDKSGLPSDRFSAERTGGSVSTLTIQRTQQEDSAVYLCASAGGTYNSPLHFGNGTRLTVT.

The CDR3 nucleotides are TGTGCCAGCAGCTTAGGACTAATTCAGGGTTATGGTTCACCCCTCCACTTT. It codes for CASSLGLIQGYGSPLHF. The chain uses TRBV13 and TRBJ1-6, with TRBD1 as a possible D gene (5 bases). Per germline, CDR1 PRHDT and CDR2 FYEKMQ (reference sequence). The CDR3 has 17 amino acids. V lost 0 bases, J lost 9 bases, and 18 bases lay in between. The entire variable domain, with the rest obtained from reference TRBV13 and TRBJ1-6, is as follows: AAGVIQSPRHLIKEKRETATLKCYPIPRHDTVYWYQQGPGQDPQFLISFYEKMQSDKGSIPDRFSAQQFSDYHSELNMSSLELGDSALYFCASSLGLIQGYGSPLHFGNGTRLTVT.

The chain has TRBV6-2 or TRBV6-3 and TRBJ2-2; D remains unclear. Trimming left V 5 bases short and J 6 bases short, with 16 bases between. The CDR3 has 15 amino acids. CDR1 is MNHEY and CDR2 is SVGEGT in the germline V gene. The CDR3 nucleotides are TGTGCCAGCAGTCCCAGGTTCCCCCCTTCCGGGGAGCTGTTTTTT. This sequence encodes CASSPRFPPSGELFF.

CDR3: CASSSIGGLTDTQYF. Written as DNA, the CDR3 is TGTGCCAGCAGCTCCATAGGGGGTCTCACAGATACGCAGTATTTT. The chain carries TRBV7-2 and TRBJ2-3, with D possibly being TRBD1 (6 bases). Germline V gene sequence: CDR1 SGHTA, CDR2 FQGNSA. Trimming removed 4 bases from V and 2 bases from J, with 13 bases in between. The CDR3 consists of 15 residues.